This T cell receptor (beta chain) was sequenced for a study of CD8 T cells in ankylosing spondylitis. Between the trimmed V and J ends, which lost 0 bases and 8 bases, there was a span of 7 bases. The CDR3 has 12 amino acids. CDR1 is DFQATT and CDR2 is SNEGSKA in the germline V gene (reference sequence). TCRdb analysed the 5' RACE reads with MiXCR anew, one entry per CDR3 protein. Of about 360,000 distinct CDR3 sequences listed, roughly 20% were seen once; the top ten hold about 12%. This sequence joins TRBV20-1 and TRBJ1-4; the D gene is possibly TRBD1 (5 bases). The receptor was derived from a male donor with ankylosing spondylitis or in good health (not recorded which). The sample consisted of blood, either unsorted or a sorted T cell fraction (not recorded which). In DNA, the CDR3 is TGCAGTGCTAGAGATTGGGGGGAAAAACTGTTTTTT. Translation gives CSARDWGEKLFF.